Shown below are 32 T cell receptor beta chains from a single sample sequenced in a study of cytomegalovirus exposure and HLA in healthy donors. Only in-frame clones appear in the TCRdb table, and some are missing; sequencing was by immunoSEQ multiplex PCR. The data hold around 150,000 clones, with about nine tenths observed a single time. Sequenced material: PBMCs. Receptor source: a man in his late teens or twenties in good health and CMV-seropositive.

The chain employs TRBV7-8 and TRBJ2-3; no clear D. Germline V gene sequence: CDR1 SGHVS, CDR2 FQNEAQ. The CDR3 is made up of 14 amino acids. V dropped 2 bases and J dropped 6 bases, with 12 bases sitting between them. CDR3 amino acids: CASSLLWAPDTQYF. CDR3 nucleotide sequence: TGTGCCAGCAGCTTATTGTGGGCCCCGGATACGCAGTATTTT.

As DNA, the CDR3 is TGTGCCAGTGAGGCTAACCATTTACGGGCCCAGTACTTC. Residues: CASEANHLRAQYF. The V call is TRBV28, the J call TRBJ2-5, with D hard to call. The CDR3 has 13 residues. CDR1 is MDHEN, CDR2 SYDVKM, per germline. V gave up 9 bases and J gave up 9 bases, with 20 bases separating them.

CDR3 nucleotides: TGCGCCAGCAGCTTGGTAGGTAGCGCGAGCTCCTACAATGAGCAGTTCTTC. Translation gives CASSLVGSASSYNEQFF. V usage is TRBV5-1 and J usage is TRBJ2-1; D possibly corresponds to TRBD2 (5 bases). Trimming removed 0 bases at V and 0 bases at J, with 13 bases between. Per germline, CDR1 SGHRS and CDR2 YFSETQ. This CDR3 spans 17 amino acids.

To note about this clone: The junction does not match germline at one end; this may be a read error. J is TRBJ2-7 and V is TRBV5-3; D remains unclear. TRBV5-3 falls under the ORF class, with uncertain function. The CDR3 covers 15 residues. The CDR3 spells CASSLAGSRNYEQYF. CDR3 DNA sequence: TGTGCCAGCAGCTTGGCAGGTAGTCGGAACTACGAGCAGTACTTC.

The V call is TRBV7-8, the J call TRBJ1-2; D gene uncertain. V was pared by 1 base and J by 8 bases, with 11 bases between. Germline lookup yields CDR1 SGHVS and CDR2 FQNEAQ. This CDR3 has 13 amino acids. Here the CDR3 reads CASSLGGGSGYTF. For the CDR3, the DNA is TGTGCCAGCAGCTTAGGAGGCGGGAGCGGCTACACCTTC.

The CDR3 region has the DNA TGTGCCAGCAGTTTTACAGATAGCAATCAGCCCCAGCATTTT. Encoded protein: CASSFTDSNQPQHF. The gene calls are TRBV28 and TRBJ1-5; D uncertain. CDR1 and CDR2 (germline): MDHEN, SYDVKM. Trimming removed 3 bases from V and 0 bases from J, with 6 bases in between. The CDR3 extends over 14 amino acids. Using reference TRBV28 and TRBJ1-5 for the parts outside the CDR3, the full variable domain is DVKVTQSSRYLVKRTGEKVFLECVQDMDHENMFWYRQDPGLGLRLIYFSYDVKMKEKGDIPEGYSVSREKKERFSLILESASTNQTSMYLCASSFTDSNQPQHFGDGTRLSIL.

The genes are TRBV9 and TRBJ2-5; 8 bases line up with TRBD2. V shed 4 bases and J 4 bases; nucleotides not matched to a gene: 6. CDR1 and CDR2 from the germline V gene are SGDLS and YYNGEE. The CDR3 runs 14 residues. The CDR3 loop is CASSPGGGGETQYF. The CDR3 DNA reads TGTGCCAGCAGCCCGGGGGGGGGAGGAGAGACCCAGTACTTC. Looking up the rest from reference TRBV9 and TRBJ2-5 gives the full variable domain: DSGVTQTPKHLITATGQRVTLRCSPRSGDLSVYWYQQSLDQGLQFLIQYYNGEERAKGNILERFSAQQFPDLHSELNLSSLELGDSALYFCASSPGGGGETQYFGPGTRLLVL.

The rearrangement uses TRBV28 and TRBJ1-5; TRBD1 agrees at 10 bases. In germline, CDR1 is MDHEN, CDR2 SYDVKM. The junction had 8 bases not matched to a gene; V was cut back by 6 bases and J by 0 bases. CDR3 length equals 17 residues. This CDR3 reads CASSGDRGLLSNQPQHF. CDR3 bases: TGTGCCAGCAGCGGGGACAGGGGACTTCTTAGCAATCAGCCCCAGCATTTT.

This clone was observed many times. This rearrangement joins TRBV5-1 to TRBJ1-5, with D perhaps TRBD1 (6 bases). V lost 5 bases, J lost 3 bases, and 15 bases lay in between. The CDR3 covers 15 residues. Germline V gives CDR1 SGHRS, CDR2 YFSETQ. CDR3 amino acids: CASSPTGQINQPQHF. The CDR3 DNA reads TGCGCCAGCAGTCCCACCGGACAGATCAATCAGCCCCAGCATTTT. Drawing the rest from reference TRBV5-1 and TRBJ1-5, the complete variable domain is KAGVTQTPRYLIKTRGQQVTLSCSPISGHRSVSWYQQTPGQGLQFLFEYFSETQRNKGNFPGRFSGRQFSNSRSEMNVSTLELGDSALYLCASSPTGQINQPQHFGDGTRLSIL.

The rearrangement joins TRBV18 to TRBJ2-2, with a weak D call TRBD2 (5 bases). This CDR3 spans 14 amino acids. V lost 3 bases and J lost 4, with 9 bases in between. Germline CDR1 and CDR2: KGHSH and LQKENI. The CDR3 DNA reads TGTGCCAGCTCACCGGGAGTTGGCACCGGGGAGCTGTTTTTT. It is translated as CASSPGVGTGELFF.

This sequence joins TRBV5-3 and TRBJ1-5; D unclear. TRBV5-3 is sorted into the ORF group, with uncertain function. The CDR3 runs to 14 residues. The V end was cut by 5 bases, the J end by 5 bases, with 14 bases between. The CDR3 sequence: CARRSERCDQPQHF. CDR3 sequence (DNA): TGTGCCAGAAGAAGTGAGAGGTGTGATCAGCCCCAGCATTTT.

The chain uses TRBV28 and TRBJ2-6; the D is unclear. Trimming left V 2 bases short and J 0 bases short, with 8 bases between. The CDR3 consists of 16 residues. Germline V lookup: CDR1 MDHEN, CDR2 SYDVKM. Here the CDR3 DNA reads TGTGCCAGCAGTTTAATTCGTAGCTCTGGGGCCAACGTCCTGACTTTC. Translation gives CASSLIRSSGANVLTF.

The V call is TRBV19, the J call TRBJ1-2; 7 nucleotides agree with TRBD1. J was trimmed by 3 bases and V by 7 bases; bases with no gene match: 8. The CDR3 spans 14 residues. Germline CDR1 is LNHDA and CDR2 is SQIVND (reference sequence). The DNA of the CDR3 is TGTGCCAGTACCCAGGACAGGCCCTACTATGGCTACACCTTC. This gives the protein CASTQDRPYYGYTF.

This clone was seen more than once but under ten times. Other DNA sequences in this sample translate to the same CDR3. This chain links TRBV5-1 with TRBJ2-7; D is possibly TRBD1 (5 bases). CDR3 length equals 12 residues. CDR1 and CDR2 (germline): SGHRS, YFSETQ. V was trimmed by 1 base and J by 3 bases, leaving 5 bases between them. CDR3 DNA: TGCGCCAGCAGCTTGCAGGGCTACGAGCAGTACTTC. As protein: CASSLQGYEQYF.

This clone appeared once. The V call is TRBV21-1, the J call TRBJ2-7; the table's D call, TRBD2, was not checked against the DNA. TRBV21-1 is termed a pseudogene. The CDR3 length is 18 residues. In DNA, the CDR3 is TGTGCCAGCAGCAATTTACAGAAGCTAGCGGGAGTTTGGTACGAGCAGTACTTC. Translation gives CASSNLQKLAGVWYEQYF.

The CDR3 DNA sequence: TGTGCCAGCAGCGCCGGACAGGGGACCAATCAGCCCCAGCATTTT. Its protein is CASSAGQGTNQPQHF. This chain links TRBV7-6 with TRBJ1-5, with 9 bases identical to TRBD1. The CDR3 sequence is 15 residues long. Germline CDR1 reads SGHVS; CDR2 reads FNYEAQ. The V and J ends lost 5 bases and 3 bases, in that order; junction bases with no gene match: 5.

The chain is built from TRBV28 and TRBJ2-5; D is perhaps TRBD2 (5 bases). This CDR3 has 17 residues. The V gene's germline CDR1 is MDHEN and CDR2 SYDVKM. Deletions cut 3 bases from V and 2 bases from J, with 19 bases between. CDR3 nucleotides: TGTGCCAGCAGTTTCGCGGGCGTGGGAAAAACGCAAGAGACCCAGTACTTC. This translates into CASSFAGVGKTQETQYF.

V and J are TRBV5-1 and TRBJ2-2; D may be TRBD1 (6 bases). CDR3 length equals 16 residues. CDR1 SGHRS and CDR2 YFSETQ come from the germline V gene. V lost 4 bases, J lost 0 bases, and 13 bases lay in between. The CDR3 DNA reads as TGCGCCAGCAGCATAGAACAGGGTACGAACACCGGGGAGCTGTTTTTT. Its protein is CASSIEQGTNTGELFF.

This clone appeared a few times. V usage is TRBV2 and J usage is TRBJ1-2; no clear D gene. The germline V and J ends were trimmed by 7 bases and 3 bases, with 18 bases remaining between them. Germline loops: CDR1 SNHLY, CDR2 FYNNEI. The CDR3 runs 15 residues. This CDR3 reads CASIDYRMDYYGYTF. For the CDR3, the DNA is TGTGCCAGCATTGATTACCGGATGGACTACTATGGCTACACCTTC.

The rearrangement links TRBV2 to TRBJ1-2; 8 bases match TRBD1. The CDR3 is 14 amino acids. The trim removed 6 bases at V and 3 bases at J, leaving 6 bases unmatched. The V gene's germline CDR1 is SNHLY and CDR2 FYNNEI. The CDR3 region is CASSLQGVDYGYTF. The CDR3 DNA follows: TGTGCCAGCAGCTTACAGGGGGTTGACTATGGCTACACCTTC.

The chain combines TRBV7-8 with TRBJ2-3; D not certain. Trimming took 5 bases from V and 2 from J, leaving 8 bases between them. The CDR3 is 13 residues long. Germline CDR1 reads SGHVS; CDR2 reads FQNEAQ. DNA for the CDR3: TGTGCCAGCAGCCTCCTCGTCACAGATACGCAGTATTTT. Protein product: CASSLLVTDTQYF. The complete variable domain, with remaining parts taken from reference TRBV7-8 and TRBJ2-3, reads GAGVSQSPRYKVAKRGQDVALRCDPISGHVSLFWYQQALGQGPEFLTYFQNEAQLDKSGLPSDRFFAERPEGSVSTLKIQRTQQEDSAVYLCASSLLVTDTQYFGPGTRLTVL.

This clone was detected only once. The chain joins TRBV5-6 to TRBJ1-2; 10 nucleotides align to TRBD1. The CDR3 extends over 17 amino acids. Germline assignment: CDR1 SGHDT and CDR2 YYEEEE. Unmatched junction bases numbered 9, after V lost 2 bases and J lost 2 bases. DNA for the CDR3: TGTGCCAGCAGCTTAGATCTCGGGACAGGGGCGAACTATGGCTACACCTTC. This gives the protein CASSLDLGTGANYGYTF.

The V and J genes are TRBV6-1 and TRBJ2-1; D is uncertain. This CDR3 region has 16 residues. Trimming took 2 bases from V and 0 from J, leaving 11 bases between them. The germline gives CDR1 MNHNS, CDR2 SASEGT. This chain's CDR3 is CASSERFRSSYNEQFF. CDR3 coding DNA: TGTGCCAGCAGTGAAAGATTTAGGAGCTCCTACAATGAGCAGTTCTTC.

V and J are TRBV19 and TRBJ2-6; TRBD1 might be the D (5 bases). Germline assignment: CDR1 LNHDA and CDR2 SQIVND (reference sequence). The germline V and J ends were trimmed by 7 bases and 0 bases, with 10 bases remaining between them. CDR3 length: 15 residues. CDR3 in amino acids: CASNAGNSGANVLTF. CDR3 nucleotides: TGTGCCAGTAATGCAGGGAACTCTGGGGCCAACGTCCTGACTTTC.

For the CDR3, the DNA is TGTGCCAGCAGCGAAAATCCCGTTAGTTTAAGGCAGTTCTTC. Its translation is CASSENPVSLRQFF. V gene TRBV28 combines with J gene TRBJ2-1; D gene ambiguous. Germline V lookup: CDR1 MDHEN, CDR2 SYDVKM. V lost 6 bases, J lost 12 bases, and 21 bases lay in between. This CDR3 comprises 14 residues.

The rearrangement joins TRBV30 to TRBJ1-2, with 9 bases matching TRBD1. The germline CDR1 and CDR2 sequences are GTSNPN and SVGIG (reference sequence). Trimming at V came to 0 bases and at J to 4 bases, leaving 15 bases not matched to a gene. This CDR3 has 18 amino acids. The CDR3 DNA is TGTGCCTGGAGTGTATACTGGGGGACAGGGTATTCCGGCTATGGCTACACCTTC. It codes for CAWSVYWGTGYSGYGYTF.

For this clone: At one of its ends the junction is not consistent with the germline gene, which may arise from a read error. Here the CDR3 DNA reads TGTGCCAGTAGTATCGGTGGCGGGAAAGAGACTCAGTACTTC. Translation gives CASSIGGGKETQYF. The chain employs TRBV19 and TRBJ2-5; TRBD2 might be the D (6 bases). The germline V gene has CDR1 LNHDA and CDR2 SQIVND (reference sequence). This CDR3 has 14 residues.

The chain carries TRBV23-1 and TRBJ2-3, with no clear D. TRBV23-1 carries the ORF label, with uncertain function. V shed 0 bases and J shed 1 base, with 17 bases lying between them. The CDR3 runs to 18 residues. The CDR3 sequence: CASSQSPRPEWGTDTQYF. The CDR3 DNA is TGCGCCAGCAGTCAATCTCCCAGGCCCGAGTGGGGCACAGATACGCAGTATTTT.

This clone was counted a few times. The chain is built from TRBV19 and TRBJ2-7; 7 bases are shared with TRBD1. The CDR3 totals 16 residues. CDR1 and CDR2 from the germline V gene are LNHDA and SQIVND (reference sequence). J lost 7 bases, V lost 2 bases, and 14 bases had no gene match. The CDR3 sequence: CASSINRAAGDSEQYF. The CDR3 DNA is TGTGCCAGTAGTATAAACCGTGCGGCAGGGGACAGTGAGCAGTACTTC.

V and J are TRBV19 and TRBJ2-7; 8 bases fit TRBD1. The CDR3 is 15 amino acids. Germline assignment: CDR1 LNHDA and CDR2 SQIVND (reference sequence). Losses at the gene ends were 3 bases for V and 2 bases for J; bases not matched to a gene: 6. The CDR3 nucleotides read TGTGCCAGTAGTATCTTAAGGACAGGGCCCTACGAGCAGTACTTC. It encodes CASSILRTGPYEQYF. Full variable domain (rest looked up from reference TRBV19 and TRBJ2-7): DGGITQSPKYLFRKEGQNVTLSCEQNLNHDAMYWYRQDPGQGLRLIYYSQIVNDFQKGDIAEGYSVSREKKESFPLTVTSAQKNPTAFYLCASSILRTGPYEQYFGPGTRLTVT.

The chain couples TRBV4-1 to TRBJ2-5, with TRBD2 matching over 9 bases. This CDR3 has 18 residues. With 0 bases clipped from V and 4 bases from J, the junction kept 12 bases outside the gene matches. Germline V gene lookup returns CDR1 MGHRA and CDR2 YSYEKL. In DNA form, the CDR3 reads TGCGCCAGCAGCCAAGATGGCAGCGGGAGGATTGGGAGAGAGACCCAGTACTTC. The encoded protein is CASSQDGSGRIGRETQYF.

This CDR3 is CASSEPSVPEAFF. The CDR3 DNA is TGTGCCAGCAGTGAACCGTCAGTCCCCGAAGCTTTCTTT. V is TRBV2 and J is TRBJ1-1; D is ambiguous. Trimming left V 2 bases short and J 8 bases short, with 12 bases between. Germline loops: CDR1 SNHLY, CDR2 FYNNEI. This CDR3 comprises 13 residues.